These T cell receptor beta chains were read from a single sample in a study of T cells in Graves' hyperthyroidism and ophthalmopathy. TCRdb reanalysed the multiplex PCR reads using MiXCR and keeps one entry per CDR3 protein. The data contain tens of thousands of distinct CDR3 sequences, roughly 50% of them seen just once; the ten biggest clones take up just over 9%. Sequencing was carried out using blood. The receptor source for this set is a woman aged 45-60 years with Graves' ophthalmopathy. CDR3s include the opening cysteine and the closing phenylalanine or tryptophan. The D gene is left open where the match is weak. Size is omitted from some rows. Given values are once, few, many or a class for expanded clones.

V	size	D	J	DNA	CDR3
TRBV7-9	once	NA	TRBJ1-4	TGTGCCAGCAGCTTAGCGGGGGCAGGCACTGAAAAACTGTTTTTT	CASSLAGAGTEKLFF
TRBV2	many	NA	TRBJ2-1	TGTGCCAGCAGTTTCGATCCCGGGGCCTCCTACAATGAGCAGTTCTTC	CASSFDPGASYNEQFF
TRBV20-1	NA	TRBD2	TRBJ2-1	TGCAGTGCTAGAGTGACTAGCGGGAGGGAGCAGTTCTTC	CSARVTSGREQFF
TRBV7-7	NA	NA	TRBJ2-1	TGTGCTAGCAGCTTAGATGGGCGCACAGATACGCAGTTCTTC	CASSLDGRTDTQFF
TRBV7-2	NA	NA	TRBJ2-1	TGTGCCAGCGGCCAATTTGAGGGCGGTGAGCAGTTCTTC	CASGQFEGGEQFF
TRBV25-1	medium-sized	TRBD1	TRBJ2-7	TGTGCCAGCAGCCCGACAGGGGGCGACTACGAGCAGTACTTC	CASSPTGGDYEQYF
TRBV11-3	NA	NA	TRBJ1-5	TGTGCCAGCAGCTTAGATGCCCCGGGGCAGCCCCAGCATTTT	CASSLDAPGQPQHF
TRBV10-3	once	NA	TRBJ2-3	TGTGCCATCAGCCCGGCAGATACGCAGTATTTT	CAISPADTQYF
TRBV7-3	NA	NA	TRBJ2-3	TGTGCCAGCAGCTTAAAAGCCCAGACCACCCGGAATACGCAGTATTTT	CASSLKAQTTRNTQYF
TRBV20-1	many	NA	TRBJ2-1	TGCAGTGTACCCGGTGGGGCTTCTAAGTCCTACAATGAGCAGTTCTTC	CSVPGGASKSYNEQFF
TRBV6-2/TRBV6-3	many	NA	TRBJ1-1	TGTGCCAGCAGTCACCGTTCTGAAGCTTTCTTT	CASSHRSEAFF
TRBV6-2/TRBV6-3	many	NA	TRBJ2-1	TGTGCCACCGCAACCCGACGTGAGCAGTTCTTC	CATATRREQFF
TRBV28	few	TRBD2	TRBJ2-3	TGTGCCAGCAGACTAGCGGGGGTTCCTAGCACAGATACGCAGTATTTT	CASRLAGVPSTDTQYF
TRBV11-2	many	TRBD2	TRBJ2-7	TGTGCCAGCAGCTCAACGCGAGCGGGAGTAACCGAGCAGTACTTC	CASSSTRAGVTEQYF
TRBV5-6	many	NA	TRBJ2-7	TGTGCCAGCAGCCTGACAGGACACGCCTACGAGCAGTACTTC	CASSLTGHAYEQYF
TRBV10-3	NA	NA	TRBJ2-5	TGTGCCAAAAAAAGGACGGGAGAGACCCAGTACTTC	CAKKRTGETQYF
TRBV2	many	NA	TRBJ1-4	TGTGCCAGCAGTGTGCAGGTCACAAATGAAAAACTGTTTTTT	CASSVQVTNEKLFF
TRBV2	many	TRBD1	TRBJ2-7	TGTGCCAGCAGGAAGGACAGGGCTCTCTCCTACGAGCAGTACTTC	CASRKDRALSYEQYF
TRBV19	many	TRBD1	TRBJ1-5	TGTGCCAGTAGGGGGGAGGACAGGTTTAATCAGCCCCAGCATTTT	CASRGEDRFNQPQHF
TRBV11-2	NA	NA	TRBJ2-1	TGTGCCAGCAGCTTAGGATTCGGGAGCTCCTACAATGAGCAGTTCTTC	CASSLGFGSSYNEQFF
TRBV2	many	NA	TRBJ1-3	TGTGCCAGCAGTCCCAGTGGTCGCGGAAACACCATATATTTT	CASSPSGRGNTIYF
TRBV9	many	TRBD1	TRBJ2-2	TGTGCCAGCAGCGGGACAGGCACCGGGGAGCTGTTTTTT	CASSGTGTGELFF
TRBV5-6	NA	TRBD1	TRBJ2-7	TGTGCCAGCAAAACCGGGACAGGGCGGGAGCAGTACTTC	CASKTGTGREQYF
TRBV4-1	NA	NA	TRBJ2-5	TGCGCCAGCAGCCAGGCCAGGGTGGAGACCCAGTACTTC	CASSQARVETQYF
TRBV28	many	TRBD1	TRBJ1-2	TGTGCCAGCAGTTCCGGACAGGGAACCTATGGCTACACCTTC	CASSSGQGTYGYTF
TRBV5-6	many	TRBD1	TRBJ2-1	TGTGCCAGCAGCCCCGGGACAGGGCTGAGGAATGAGCAGTTCTTC	CASSPGTGLRNEQFF
TRBV24-1	medium-sized	NA	TRBJ2-7	TGTGCCACCAGCCCACAGGGCTACGAGCAGTACTTC	CATSPQGYEQYF
TRBV10-3	NA	NA	TRBJ2-5	TGTGCCATCAGTGCAGACAGGTACAGCCAGTACTTC	CAISADRYSQYF
TRBV19	NA	NA	TRBJ2-1	TGTGCCAGTAGTGCCCAGCGACTCAAGAGCTCCTACGAGCAGTTCTTC	CASSAQRLKSSYEQFF
TRBV10-3	NA	NA	TRBJ2-3	TGTGCCATCAGGGGGGCCAGCACAGATACGCAGTATTTT	CAIRGASTDTQYF
TRBV4-1	many	NA	TRBJ2-3	TGCGCCAGCAGCCAAGATCAGCGGGCGGGAGATACGCAGTATTTT	CASSQDQRAGDTQYF
TRBV11-3	NA	TRBD2	TRBJ2-1	TGTGCCAGCAGCTTAGGGGCTAGCGGGCATTCCTACAATGAGCAGTTCTTC	CASSLGASGHSYNEQFF
TRBV19	many	TRBD1	TRBJ2-1	TGTGCCAGTAGTTCCCCCGGGACAGGGGCCGGGAATGAGCAGTTCTTC	CASSSPGTGAGNEQFF
TRBV7-3	NA	NA	TRBJ2-3	TGTGCCAGCTCCGCAGTGGAATCTTCCACAGATGCGCAGTATTTT	CASSAVESSTDAQYF
TRBV7-8	medium-sized	NA	TRBJ2-3	TGTGCCAGCAGCTCACGCAGACAGTACCCGGTAGATACGCAGTATTTT	CASSSRRQYPVDTQYF
TRBV9	NA	NA	TRBJ2-3	TGTGCCAGCAGCGTAGGGGTAGGAGATTTCACAGATACGCAGTATTTT	CASSVGVGDFTDTQYF
TRBV29-1	NA	TRBD2	TRBJ2-1	TGCAGCGCCATACTAGCGGGAGACTACTGTGAGCAGTTCTTC	CSAILAGDYCEQFF
TRBV5-4	many	NA	TRBJ2-5	TGTGCCAGCAGCTTTGGCAGGCAAGAGACCCAGTACTTC	CASSFGRQETQYF
TRBV10-3	once	NA	TRBJ2-7	TGTGCCATCAGGGGCAGCTCCTACGAGCAGTACTTC	CAIRGSSYEQYF